These 3 T cell receptor beta chains were sequenced from one sample in a study of T cell clones after liver transplantation. Profiling relied on immunoSEQ multiplex PCR, and the TCRdb table lists in-frame clones only, not all of them. The table shows about 45,000 clones, with roughly 84% occurring only once. Sequenced material: CD4+ T cells from blood, taken 24 months after liver transplant. All receptors come from a human patient who received a liver transplant. The graft donor may have contributed some T cells.

The chain links TRBV5-3 to TRBJ2-7; possible D gene TRBD2, 5 bases. TRBV5-3 qualifies as an ORF whose function is uncertain. There are 15 residues in the CDR3. Trimming pared 1 base from V and 6 bases from J, leaving 17 bases between. The CDR3 here is CARSLLKIGRVEQYF. The CDR3 DNA reads TGTGCCAGAAGCTTGTTGAAGATAGGGCGGGTCGAGCAGTACTTC.

The rearrangement uses TRBV18 and TRBJ2-7, with 7 nucleotides matching TRBD1. Germline V lookup: CDR1 KGHSH, CDR2 LQKENI. The V segment lost 5 bases and the J segment 0 bases; nucleotides outside the gene matches: 10. The CDR3 extends over 16 amino acids. Written as DNA, the CDR3 is TGTGCCAGCTCAACAACCCGGACAGGTTTCTCCTACGAGCAGTACTTC. This sequence encodes CASSTTRTGFSYEQYF. Supplemented by reference TRBV18 and TRBJ2-7, the full variable domain reads NAGVMQNPRHLVRRRGQEARLRCSPMKGHSHVYWYRQLPEEGLKFMVYLQKENIIDESGMPKERFSAEFPKEGPSILRIQQVVRGDSAAYFCASSTTRTGFSYEQYFGPGTRLTVT.

For this clone: Other DNA sequences within the sample encode an identical CDR3. The chain combines TRBV18 with TRBJ2-7; D gene ambiguous. V was trimmed by 3 bases and J by 3 bases, leaving 9 bases between them. The CDR3 runs 13 residues. Germline V gene lookup returns CDR1 KGHSH and CDR2 LQKENI. For the CDR3, the DNA is TGTGCCAGCTCACCGGGCTTAAACTACGAGCAGTACTTC. Residues: CASSPGLNYEQYF.